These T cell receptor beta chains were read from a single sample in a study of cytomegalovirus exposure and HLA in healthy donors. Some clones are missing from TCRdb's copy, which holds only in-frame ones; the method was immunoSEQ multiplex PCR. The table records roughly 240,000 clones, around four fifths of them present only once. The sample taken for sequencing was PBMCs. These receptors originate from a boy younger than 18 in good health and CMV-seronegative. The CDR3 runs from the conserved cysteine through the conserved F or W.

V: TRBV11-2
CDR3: CASSLVGVPTDTQYF

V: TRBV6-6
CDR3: CATGQNTEAFF

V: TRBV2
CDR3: CASGLGGAYNEQFF

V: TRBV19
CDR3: CASSTPQGSTEKLFF

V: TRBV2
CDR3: CASSPTRQGTNEKLFF

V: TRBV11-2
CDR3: CASRGPKRSGANVLTF

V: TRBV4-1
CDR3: CASSGLGGLTEAFF

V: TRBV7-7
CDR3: CASSRDRSGSPLHF

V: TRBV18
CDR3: CASSPLTRNTEAFF

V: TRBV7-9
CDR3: CASSHPEDRANTEAFF

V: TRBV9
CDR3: CASSVSGGSYNEQFF

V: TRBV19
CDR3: CASSIDETGAYEQYF

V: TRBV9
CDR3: CASSVERGLAGFEQFF

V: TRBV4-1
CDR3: CASSQPGTGTYGYTF

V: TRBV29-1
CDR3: CSVESVGHPNYGYTF

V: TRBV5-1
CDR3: CASNRGGSTDTQYF

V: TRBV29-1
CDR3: CSVSGRGNTEAFF

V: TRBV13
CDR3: CASSLDGEDGEAFF

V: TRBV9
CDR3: CASLRGNGYTF

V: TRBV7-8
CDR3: CASSPPGLQETQYF

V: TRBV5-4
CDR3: CASSLRRPGYNEQFF

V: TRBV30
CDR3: CAWSVELETQYF

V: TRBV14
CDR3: CASSLRTGTEAFF

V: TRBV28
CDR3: CASRPTSGGQETQYF

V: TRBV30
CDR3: CAWSAPVGQGIDGYTF

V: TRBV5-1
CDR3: CASSLDRGPTEAFF

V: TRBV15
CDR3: CATSRGTSGSSYEQYF

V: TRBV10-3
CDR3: CAISESLADTQYF

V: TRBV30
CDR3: CAWSSGAHYGYTF

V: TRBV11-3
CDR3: CASSSRGQPWMTQYF

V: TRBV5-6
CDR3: CASSASGGNSNQPQHF

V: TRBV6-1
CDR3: CASSGSLPSSYNEQFF

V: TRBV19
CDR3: CASSPGQGAYEQYF

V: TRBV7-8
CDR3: CASSQNNYGYTF

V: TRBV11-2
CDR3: CASMGAGARNEQFF

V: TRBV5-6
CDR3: CASSNRDRDYNEQFF

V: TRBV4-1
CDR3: CASSQDASGGAGELFF

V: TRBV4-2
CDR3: CASSPSNTRELFF

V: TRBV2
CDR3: CASSERPRGGNTIYF

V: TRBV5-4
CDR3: CASSEGGGNQPQHF

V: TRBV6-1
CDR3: CASSVRQGPNYGYTF

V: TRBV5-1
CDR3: CASSLDRGRREKLFF

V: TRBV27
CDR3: CALCQVLSDEQYF

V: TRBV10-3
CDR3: CATTTGLYEQYF

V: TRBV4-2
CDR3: CASSPSGENTEAFF

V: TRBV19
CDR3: CASSPPTGAGNTIYF

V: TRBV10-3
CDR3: CAISEGAGNYGYTF

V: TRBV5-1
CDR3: CASSLVVTSVSYEQYF

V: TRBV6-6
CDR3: CASSYSLWLGGIF

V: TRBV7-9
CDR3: CSSSPGVVVAGYTF

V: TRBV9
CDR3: CASSVGGGSVLKETQYF

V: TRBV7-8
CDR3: CASSQGIDRRNYGYTF

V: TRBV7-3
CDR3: CASSLHAGKTYNEQFF

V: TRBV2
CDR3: CASSPKGQPYEQYF

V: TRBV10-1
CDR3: CASSECLRCEQYF